The 11 T cell receptor beta chains listed next were all sequenced from one sample in a study of T cell repertoires in cytomegalovirus infection. TCRdb analysed the reads with MiXCR anew, one entry per CDR3 protein. The table records about 280,000 distinct CDR3 sequences, under 25% of them present only once. These receptors' antigens are unknown. Sequencing used cultured PBMCs, obtained from culture after CMV antigen stimulation. The receptors were sampled from a human donor in good health (CMV status not recorded). Some clones in this sample may be carry-over from other donors' samples.

This clonotype was picked up a small number of times. J is TRBJ1-2 and V is TRBV6-2 or TRBV6-3, with no clear D. The CDR3 extends over 13 amino acids. V was clipped by 6 bases and J by 8 bases, with 16 bases between them. Germline lookup yields CDR1 MNHEY and CDR2 SVGEGT. The CDR3, as DNA: TGTGCCAGCAGCCCGGACCGTCCTCGGGGCTACACCTTC. Residues: CASSPDRPRGYTF.

This clonotype was detected only a few times. J is TRBJ2-5 and V is TRBV24-1, with 7 bases identical to TRBD1. CDR3 length: 16 residues. V lost 3 bases to trimming and J lost 9 bases; unmatched junction nucleotides: 15. The germline V gene encodes CDR1 KGHDR and CDR2 SFDVKD. CDR3 nucleotide sequence: TGTGCCACCAGTGATCCTGCGACAGGGCCGCCGGGTGCCCAGTACTTC. This codes for CATSDPATGPPGAQYF.

The chain is built from TRBV19 and TRBJ2-4, with D possibly matching TRBD1 (6 bases). The CDR3 covers 16 residues. Looked up from germline, CDR1 is LNHDA and CDR2 is SQIVND (reference sequence). Trimming removed 4 bases at V and 3 bases at J, with 16 bases between. CDR3 residues: CASSTTGSLGKNIQYF. DNA for the CDR3: TGTGCCAGTAGTACCACAGGGTCGTTGGGCAAAAACATTCAGTACTTC.

This clonotype was seen more than once but under ten times. The chain has TRBV6-4 and TRBJ2-1; 7 nucleotides agree with TRBD1. Trimming at V came to 6 bases and at J to 6 bases, leaving 11 bases not matched to a gene. Germline V gene lookup returns CDR1 MRHNA and CDR2 SNTAGT. This CDR3 region has 15 residues. The CDR3 loop reads CASSEGQRVSNEQFF. CDR3 nucleotide sequence: TGTGCCAGCAGCGAGGGACAGAGGGTTTCCAATGAGCAGTTCTTC.

The chain is built from TRBV12-3 or TRBV12-4 and TRBJ2-1; the match to TRBD2 covers 16 bases. This CDR3 contains 16 residues. Trimming removed 4 bases from V and 8 bases from J; junction bases left unmatched: 5. The CDR3 coding sequence is TGTGCCAGCAGTTCCGGGACTAGCGGGAGGGCCCATGAGCAGTTCTTC. Its translation: CASSSGTSGRAHEQFF.

V is TRBV4-1 and J is TRBJ2-1; D unresolved. Trimming shortened V by 1 base and J by 8 bases, and 15 bases separated the two germline ends. The CDR3 has 15 residues. Per the germline V gene, CDR1 is MGHRA and CDR2 is YSYEKL. This CDR3 is CASSQGLPSAYEQFF. The CDR3 DNA reads TGCGCCAGCAGCCAAGGTTTGCCTAGTGCTTATGAGCAGTTCTTC.

Ten or more counts support this clonotype. The gene calls are TRBV19 and TRBJ2-1; 15 bases line up with TRBD2. Germline values: CDR1 LNHDA, CDR2 SQIVND (reference sequence). This CDR3 region has 17 residues. J was trimmed by 6 bases and V by 3 bases; bases with no gene match: 6. The CDR3 spells CASSIGTSGRIFNEQFF. DNA for the CDR3: TGTGCCAGTAGTATCGGGACTAGCGGGAGGATATTCAATGAGCAGTTCTTC.

The chain links TRBV10-3 to TRBJ2-7, with a tentative D call TRBD2 (5 bases). The CDR3 extends over 10 amino acids. V lost 8 bases and J 5 bases, leaving 7 bases between the germline ends. Germline lookup yields CDR1 ENHRY and CDR2 SYGVKD. DNA for the CDR3: TGTGCCATCGAGGGAGACGAGCAGTACTTC. This encodes CAIEGDEQYF.

This clonotype showed up just once. The J gene is TRBJ2-3, the V gene TRBV28; 10 nucleotides align to TRBD1. Germline CDR1 reads MDHEN; CDR2 reads SYDVKM. There are 16 residues in the CDR3. V trimming: 3 bases; J trimming: 2 bases; junction bases outside the gene matches: 5. The CDR3: CASSLTGQGDTDTQYF. The CDR3 bases are TGTGCCAGCAGTTTGACAGGACAGGGGGACACAGATACGCAGTATTTT.

The chain carries TRBV20-1 and TRBJ2-7; 9 nucleotides match TRBD1. The CDR3 covers 12 residues. Germline-derived CDR1 and CDR2 are DFQATT and SNEGSKA (reference sequence). V lost 6 bases and J lost 3; bases outside the gene matches: 3. CDR3 nucleotides: TGCAGTGCCCCGGGACAGGGCTACGAGCAGTACTTC. Its protein is CSAPGQGYEQYF.

The J gene is TRBJ2-5, the V gene TRBV15, with 8 positions matching TRBD1. The CDR3 runs to 16 residues. V trimming: 1 base; J trimming: 2 bases; junction bases outside the gene matches: 6. Germline V gene data show CDR1 as LNHNV and CDR2 as YYDKDF (reference sequence). The CDR3 DNA reads TGTGCCACCAGCAGAGCCCTGGGGACAGGTCAAGAGACCCAGTACTTC. Translation gives CATSRALGTGQETQYF.